The 14 T cell receptor beta chains given below trace back to one sample, sequenced in a study of T cell repertoires in cytomegalovirus infection. TCRdb redid the calling of the reads with MiXCR, one entry per CDR3 protein. The sample lists approximately 700,000 distinct CDR3 sequences; approximately 34% were seen once. The sequencing input was PBMCs. These TCRs come from a human donor in good health (CMV status not recorded). Some clones in this sample may be carry-over from other donors' samples.

The J gene is TRBJ1-1, the V gene TRBV28; D perhaps matches TRBD1 (6 bases). There are 19 residues in the CDR3. V lost 3 bases and J lost 7, with 30 bases in between. In germline, CDR1 is MDHEN, CDR2 SYDVKM. The CDR3 loop reads CASSLSPPQQEGEVDEAFF. The DNA of the CDR3 is TGTGCCAGCAGTTTGTCCCCCCCTCAACAGGAGGGGGAGGTGGATGAAGCTTTCTTT.

The chain carries TRBV27 and TRBJ1-6; unclear D gene. From germline, CDR1 is MNHEY and CDR2 SMNVEV (reference sequence). V was shortened by 7 bases and J by 10 bases, with 23 bases between the two germline ends. The CDR3 extends over 16 amino acids. CDR3 nucleotide sequence: TGTGCCAGCATTTCCCCCTGGCCCGGTGCGAAGTCACCCCTCCACTTT. Protein product: CASISPWPGAKSPLHF.

This clonotype has just a few counts. This sequence joins TRBV28 and TRBJ2-5; the match to TRBD1 covers 7 bases. Germline V gives CDR1 MDHEN, CDR2 SYDVKM. V shed 4 bases, J shed 2 bases, and the junction held 7 bases outside the gene matches. This CDR3 is 15 amino acids long. The CDR3 DNA is TGTGCCAGCAGTTCCAGGGCAGGGGGTCAAGAGACCCAGTACTTC. Translation gives CASSSRAGGQETQYF.

This chain uses TRBV10-3 with TRBJ2-7; D gene unclear. The germline V gene has CDR1 ENHRY and CDR2 SYGVKD. CDR3 length equals 16 residues. Between the trimmed V and J ends, which lost 0 bases and 0 bases, there was a span of 12 bases. The CDR3 sequence is CAISESIGRSSYEQYF. The DNA of the CDR3 is TGTGCCATCAGTGAGTCGATTGGCAGGAGCTCCTACGAGCAGTACTTC.

Only a few counts were recorded for this clonotype. The chain recombines TRBV6-2 or TRBV6-3 with TRBJ1-5; TRBD1 might be the D (5 bases). Germline lookup yields CDR1 MNHEY and CDR2 SVGEGT. CDR3 length: 15 residues. V shed 6 bases and J shed 6 bases, with 18 bases lying between them. The CDR3 sequence is CASSSGTLGGQPQHF. CDR3 nucleotide sequence: TGTGCCAGCAGCTCCGGGACCTTGGGGGGTCAGCCCCAGCATTTT.

This clonotype appeared a few times. The chain is built from TRBV18 and TRBJ2-7; D is undetermined. The CDR3 is 16 amino acids. Looked up from germline, CDR1 is KGHSH and CDR2 is LQKENI. Trimming pared 1 base from V and 3 bases from J, leaving 16 bases between. The CDR3 DNA sequence: TGTGCCAGCTCACCACGGTCTGGGGTTGTCATCTACGAGCAGTACTTC. Translation gives CASSPRSGVVIYEQYF.

This clonotype has more than one count but fewer than ten. The chain employs TRBV5-5 and TRBJ1-2; 8 bases agree with TRBD1. CDR1 and CDR2 from the germline V gene are SGHKS and YYEKEE (reference sequence). This CDR3 is 14 amino acids long. V shed 4 bases, J shed 7 bases, and the junction held 9 bases outside the gene matches. CDR3 region: CASSTGQGRSGYTF. As DNA, the CDR3 is TGTGCCAGCAGCACTGGACAGGGAAGGTCTGGCTACACCTTC.

This rearrangement joins TRBV6-5 to TRBJ2-1, with TRBD2 matching 7 bases. Germline values: CDR1 MNHEY, CDR2 SVGAGI. This CDR3 contains 16 residues. V gave up 6 bases and J gave up 7 bases; unmatched junction bases: 15. The CDR3 nucleotides read TGTGCCAGCAGGTCCCCTAAGCGGGGCCGGGGGAATGAGCAGTTCTTC. Translated, it gives CASRSPKRGRGNEQFF.

This clonotype turned up a few times. The chain joins TRBV7-8 to TRBJ1-1, with D maybe TRBD1 (5 bases). Germline V gene lookup returns CDR1 SGHVS and CDR2 FQNEAQ. Deletions cut 5 bases from V and 5 bases from J, with 24 bases between. The CDR3 runs to 17 residues. The CDR3 bases are TGTGCCAGCAGCGCCAGCCCCCCGTGGGCAGGGAAGACTGAAGCTTTCTTT. Its protein is CASSASPPWAGKTEAFF.

The genes are TRBV5-5 and TRBJ2-3; D not resolved. The CDR3 sequence is 16 residues long. Trimming cost V 4 bases and J 4 bases, with 19 bases left between them. Germline-derived CDR1 and CDR2 are SGHKS and YYEKEE (reference sequence). In DNA form, the CDR3 reads TGTGCCAGCAGCCTCGGCATTGGAGTCAGATCAGATACGCAGTATTTT. Translated: CASSLGIGVRSDTQYF.

This clonotype was observed a few times. The chain carries TRBV2 and TRBJ2-7; 7 positions agree with TRBD2. Losses at the gene ends were 0 bases for V and 0 bases for J; bases not matched to a gene: 5. This CDR3 comprises 16 residues. Germline CDR1 reads SNHLY; CDR2 reads FYNNEI. The CDR3 nucleotides read TGTGCCAGCAGTGAAGCTAGCGGGCCCGTCTCCTACGAGCAGTACTTC. This codes for CASSEASGPVSYEQYF.

The rearrangement joins TRBV15 to TRBJ1-2; tentatively, D is TRBD1 (5 bases). Germline V gives CDR1 LNHNV, CDR2 YYDKDF (reference sequence). This CDR3 has 16 amino acids. Between the trimmed V and J ends, which lost 8 bases and 4 bases, there was a span of 23 bases. In DNA, the CDR3 is TGTGCCACCTCTCCTATAGGGACGACGTCGGGCTATGGCTACACCTTC. The encoded protein is CATSPIGTTSGYGYTF.

This rearrangement joins TRBV28 to TRBJ2-3; perhaps TRBD2 as D (5 bases). The CDR3 has 18 amino acids. With 1 base removed from V and 2 bases from J, the gap between germline ends came to 19 bases. Germline V CDR1 and CDR2: MDHEN, SYDVKM. CDR3 in DNA: TGTGCCAGCAGTTTATTTCACCGGGGTTTCTACAACACAGATACGCAGTATTTT. This encodes CASSLFHRGFYNTDTQYF.

This clonotype was picked up a small number of times. The junction departs from germline at one end; a sequencing error may be responsible. The chain uses TRBV7-9 and TRBJ2-2; D remains ambiguous. Germline assignment: CDR1 SEHNR and CDR2 FQNEAQ (reference sequence). There are 12 residues in the CDR3. CDR3 in amino acids: CASSPRPGELFF. The DNA for the CDR3 is TGCGCCAGCAGCCCCCGACCCGGGGAGCTGTTTTTT.